This record covers a single T cell receptor (beta chain). The antigen is not known. This sample was included in a study of T cell responses to AZD1222 COVID-19 vaccine. Study findings and constraints: The span of vaccine-associated CD4 TCRs extended across spike, with dominance at 160-218 and 743-854.

TCRdb's table, derived via immunoSEQ multiplex PCR, lists solely in-frame clones and lacks some. The table lists 140,000 to 150,000 clones, roughly 86% of them singletons, with 5% to 6.5% in the top ten. The V and J ends lost 0 bases and 1 base, in that order; junction bases with no gene match: 7. Germline V gene data show CDR1 as SGHDT and CDR2 as YYEEEE. The CDR3 runs to 18 residues. The TCR was taken from an adult who received the MenACWY meningococcal vaccine as a control. This chain joins TRBV5-6 and TRBJ2-3, with 11 positions matching TRBD2. The sequencing used peripheral blood, collected 28 days after the second dose of the MenACWY control vaccine. In nucleotides, the CDR3 is TGTGCCAGCAGCTTGGATAGCGGGGGGGCCCTTGGCACAGATACGCAGTATTTT. It yields the protein CASSLDSGGALGTDTQYF.